This T cell receptor (beta chain) was identified during a study of human versus mouse CDR3 diversity and MHC coevolution. Study outcomes and limitations: iCHAO1 estimated the human TCR beta repertoire at roughly 1.5 million clonotypes. Among all groups, most of the three human donors showed least clonal inequality.

Per the germline V gene, CDR1 is MGHDK and CDR2 is SYGVNS. The CDR3 is 15 residues long. V trimming: 1 base; J trimming: 0 bases; junction bases outside the gene matches: 2. TCRdb's copy holds only in-frame clones and misses some; the assay was immunoSEQ multiplex PCR. In the table there are tens of thousands of clones, roughly 93% of which are singletons. The count of this clone is one. Its antigen remains unidentified. This chain joins TRBV25-1 and TRBJ1-2; 7 positions agree with TRBD1. Material for sequencing was naive CD4+ T cells from blood. Subset noted: CD45RO-negative CD62L-positive naive CD4 T cells. The clonotype comes from a person aged 25 to 75 in good health. The CDR3 reads CASSEWDRPNYGYTF. The DNA of the CDR3 is TGTGCCAGCAGTGAATGGGACAGACCTAACTATGGCTACACCTTC.